In its sample, the clone carrying this T cell receptor (beta chain) was seen once. Antigen unknown. The data belong to a study of cytomegalovirus exposure and HLA in healthy donors. Use of 60 Vbeta and 13 Jbeta primers characterized the PCR. Original processing notes: Unique TCR beta chains totaled around 86 million in a later count, with roughly 12 million of them shared. Sequencing used immunoSEQ multiplex PCR; TCRdb keeps in-frame clones, though not all of them. Clone size and V and J calls were adopted from that table, with D and trimming inferred from the DNA. The data contain approximately 98,000 clones, more than 70% of them seen just once; the ten biggest clones take up 11%. V lost 0 bases, J lost 4 bases, and 5 bases stayed unmatched. The CDR3 has 15 residues. CDR1 is KGHSH and CDR2 is LQKENI in the germline V gene. Findings and caveats of the study: Across donors, sequencing depth was assumed by presence/absence analyses to be roughly uniform. There was a cluster of highly shared sequence variants that was likely a sequencing artifact.

The sample was PBMCs. The receptor's source is a man aged 18 to 30 in good health and CMV-seropositive. This chain links TRBV18 with TRBJ1-1; 7 bases map to TRBD1. CDR3 nucleotide sequence: TGTGCCAGCTCACCACCGGGACAGCAACTCACTGAAGCTTTCTTT. Translating it yields CASSPPGQQLTEAFF.